The rows below give T cell receptor beta chains drawn from one sample of a study of blood T cells in healthy people across ages. TCRdb passed the 5' RACE reads through MiXCR, listing each CDR3 protein once. The sample includes 650,000 to 1,000,000 distinct CDR3 sequences, under 40% of them seen just once. Sequenced: blood. The origin of the receptors is a man aged 18-30 years in good health. The CDR3 runs from the conserved cysteine through the conserved F or W. Fields, in order: clone size, J gene, D gene, V gene, CDR3 DNA, CDR3 protein. D genes are given only for firm matches. Clone sizes are given selectively: once, few, many, or a class where the clone is expanded.

clone size: many; J gene: TRBJ1-4; D gene: NA; V gene: TRBV2; CDR3 DNA: TGTGCCAGCAGGGACAGTCCTAATGAAAAACTGTTTTTT; CDR3 protein: CASRDSPNEKLFF
clone size: many; J gene: TRBJ2-3; D gene: TRBD2; V gene: TRBV10-3; CDR3 DNA: TGTGCCATCGGCGGCGGGGGGACTAGCACAGATACGCAGTATTTT; CDR3 protein: CAIGGGGTSTDTQYF
clone size: NA; J gene: TRBJ2-3; D gene: NA; V gene: TRBV21-1; CDR3 DNA: TGTGCCAGCAGCAAACCTAGGCGGGGCGCGGGAAGCACAGATACGCAGTATTTT; CDR3 protein: CASSKPRRGAGSTDTQYF
clone size: NA; J gene: TRBJ2-1; D gene: NA; V gene: TRBV20-1; CDR3 DNA: TGCAGTGCTGGGACTTACTCCTACAATGAGCAGTTCTTC; CDR3 protein: CSAGTYSYNEQFF
clone size: few; J gene: TRBJ2-3; D gene: NA; V gene: TRBV4-3; CDR3 DNA: TGCGCCAGCAGCCAAGACCTCTGGGGCACAGATACGCAGTATTTT; CDR3 protein: CASSQDLWGTDTQYF
clone size: NA; J gene: TRBJ2-1; D gene: NA; V gene: TRBV7-9; CDR3 DNA: TGTGCCAGCAGCCAAACGACAGGCTACAATGAGCAGTTCTTC; CDR3 protein: CASSQTTGYNEQFF
clone size: NA; J gene: TRBJ2-7; D gene: NA; V gene: TRBV7-9; CDR3 DNA: TGTGCCAGCAGCTTGAACCCTACGGGAGACGAGCAGTACTTC; CDR3 protein: CASSLNPTGDEQYF
clone size: NA; J gene: TRBJ1-2; D gene: TRBD1; V gene: TRBV12-3/TRBV12-4; CDR3 DNA: TGTGCCAGCAGTTTAGGGGCCAGGGGGCTTGGCTACACCTTC; CDR3 protein: CASSLGARGLGYTF
clone size: many; J gene: TRBJ2-4; D gene: NA; V gene: TRBV6-4; CDR3 DNA: TGTGCCAGCAGTGACTCGAGTCGGTCTCCCATTCAGTACTTC; CDR3 protein: CASSDSSRSPIQYF
clone size: NA; J gene: TRBJ2-1; D gene: NA; V gene: TRBV7-7; CDR3 DNA: TGTGCCAGCAGCTTATTAGACCTGGATGAGCAGTTCTTC; CDR3 protein: CASSLLDLDEQFF
clone size: NA; J gene: TRBJ2-7; D gene: NA; V gene: TRBV10-3; CDR3 DNA: TGTGCCATTTGGGCGGAGGGACCAACCTACGAGCAGTACTTC; CDR3 protein: CAIWAEGPTYEQYF
clone size: NA; J gene: TRBJ2-3; D gene: NA; V gene: TRBV11-1; CDR3 DNA: TGTGCCAGCAGCTTCCGGGAGCTTAGCACAGATACGCAGTATTTT; CDR3 protein: CASSFRELSTDTQYF
clone size: NA; J gene: TRBJ1-4; D gene: TRBD1; V gene: TRBV12-3/TRBV12-4; CDR3 DNA: TGTGCCAGCACAGTACAGGGGGCTAGGGAAAAACTGTTTTTT; CDR3 protein: CASTVQGAREKLFF
clone size: few; J gene: TRBJ2-3; D gene: TRBD2; V gene: TRBV12-3/TRBV12-4; CDR3 DNA: TGTGCCAGCAGCCCGGCGGGGACTAGCGGGGTTATCACAGATACGCAGTATTTT; CDR3 protein: CASSPAGTSGVITDTQYF
clone size: NA; J gene: TRBJ2-7; D gene: TRBD1; V gene: TRBV20-1; CDR3 DNA: TGCAGTGCTAGAGATTTGGACAGGGCCTACAATGAGCAGTACTTC; CDR3 protein: CSARDLDRAYNEQYF
clone size: NA; J gene: TRBJ2-7; D gene: NA; V gene: TRBV3-1; CDR3 DNA: TGTGCCAGCAGCCAAGATTGGGGCGAGCCATCCTACGAGCAGTACTTC; CDR3 protein: CASSQDWGEPSYEQYF
clone size: NA; J gene: TRBJ2-7; D gene: NA; V gene: TRBV6-1; CDR3 DNA: TGTGCCAGCAGAAGTGGGCCTAGCTCCTACGAGCAGTACTTC; CDR3 protein: CASRSGPSSYEQYF
clone size: NA; J gene: TRBJ2-3; D gene: NA; V gene: TRBV4-2; CDR3 DNA: TGTGCCAGCAGCCAAGAAAGGAGTCACACAGATACGCAGTATTTT; CDR3 protein: CASSQERSHTDTQYF
clone size: NA; J gene: TRBJ2-2; D gene: NA; V gene: TRBV6-5; CDR3 DNA: TGTGCCAGCAGTTCTAGACAGGTCCTCACCGGGGAGCTGTTTTTT; CDR3 protein: CASSSRQVLTGELFF
clone size: NA; J gene: TRBJ2-5; D gene: NA; V gene: TRBV4-3; CDR3 DNA: TGCGCCAGCAGCCAAGGGGACAAAAATGAGCAGTACTTC; CDR3 protein: CASSQGDKNEQYF
clone size: few; J gene: TRBJ2-1; D gene: NA; V gene: TRBV20-1; CDR3 DNA: TGCAGTGCGGGGGACCCGCGATCCGACAATGAGCAGTTCTTC; CDR3 protein: CSAGDPRSDNEQFF
clone size: many; J gene: TRBJ2-5; D gene: NA; V gene: TRBV10-3; CDR3 DNA: TGTGCCATCGGGCAAATTGGCTCGTCTGAGACCCAGTACTTC; CDR3 protein: CAIGQIGSSETQYF
clone size: NA; J gene: TRBJ2-5; D gene: NA; V gene: TRBV29-1; CDR3 DNA: TGCAGCGTTGGGGCCCCGAAAGAGACCCAGTACTTC; CDR3 protein: CSVGAPKETQYF
clone size: many; J gene: TRBJ2-7; D gene: NA; V gene: TRBV7-2; CDR3 DNA: TGTGCCAGCAGCTCCCAACCGCAGGTCTTCTACGAGCAGTACTTC; CDR3 protein: CASSSQPQVFYEQYF
clone size: once; J gene: TRBJ2-3; D gene: TRBD2; V gene: TRBV12-3/TRBV12-4; CDR3 DNA: TGTGCCAGCAGTTCACTAGCGGGGGGGTACGCAGATGCGCAGTATTTT; CDR3 protein: CASSSLAGGYADAQYF
clone size: NA; J gene: TRBJ2-7; D gene: TRBD2; V gene: TRBV12-3/TRBV12-4; CDR3 DNA: TGTGCCAGCAGGAGCGGGGGGACCTCCGAGCAGTACTTC; CDR3 protein: CASRSGGTSEQYF
clone size: NA; J gene: TRBJ2-7; D gene: TRBD1; V gene: TRBV7-9; CDR3 DNA: TGTGCCAGCAGCTCTTTAGACAGGGGGCGCGACAATGAGCAGTACTTC; CDR3 protein: CASSSLDRGRDNEQYF